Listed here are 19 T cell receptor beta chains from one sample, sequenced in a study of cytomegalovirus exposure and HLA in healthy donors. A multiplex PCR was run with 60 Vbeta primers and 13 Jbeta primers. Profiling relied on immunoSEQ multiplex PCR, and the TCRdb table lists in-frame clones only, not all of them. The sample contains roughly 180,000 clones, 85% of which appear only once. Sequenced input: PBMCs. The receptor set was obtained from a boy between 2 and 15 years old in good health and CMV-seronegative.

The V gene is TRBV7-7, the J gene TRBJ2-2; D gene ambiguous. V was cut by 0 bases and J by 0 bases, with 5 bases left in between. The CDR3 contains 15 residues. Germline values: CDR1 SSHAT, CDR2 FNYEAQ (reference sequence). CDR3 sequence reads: CASSLAATNTGELFF. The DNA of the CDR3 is TGTGCCAGCAGCTTAGCGGCAACGAACACCGGGGAGCTGTTTTTT.

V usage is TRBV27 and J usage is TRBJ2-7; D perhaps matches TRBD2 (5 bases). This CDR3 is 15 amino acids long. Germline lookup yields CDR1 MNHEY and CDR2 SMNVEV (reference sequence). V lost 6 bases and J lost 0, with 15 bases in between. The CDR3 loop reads CASRGMSGSSYEQYF. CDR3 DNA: TGTGCCAGCAGAGGAATGTCTGGGAGCTCCTACGAGCAGTACTTC.

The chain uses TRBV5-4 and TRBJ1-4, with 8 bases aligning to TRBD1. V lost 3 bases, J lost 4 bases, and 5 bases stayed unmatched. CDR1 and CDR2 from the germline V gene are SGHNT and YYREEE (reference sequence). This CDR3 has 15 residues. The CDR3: CASSSDREFNEKLFF. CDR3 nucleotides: TGTGCCAGCAGCTCGGACAGGGAGTTTAATGAAAAACTGTTTTTT.

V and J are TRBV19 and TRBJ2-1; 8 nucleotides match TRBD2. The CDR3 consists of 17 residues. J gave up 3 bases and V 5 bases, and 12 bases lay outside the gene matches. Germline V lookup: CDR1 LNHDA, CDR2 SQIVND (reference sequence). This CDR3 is CASSSRGVAGHYNEQFF. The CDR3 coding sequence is TGTGCCAGTAGTTCACGGGGGGTAGCGGGACACTACAATGAGCAGTTCTTC.

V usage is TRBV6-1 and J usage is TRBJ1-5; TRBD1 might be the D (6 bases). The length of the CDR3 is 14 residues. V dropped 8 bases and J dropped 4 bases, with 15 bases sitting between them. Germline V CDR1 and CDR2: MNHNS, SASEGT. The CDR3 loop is CASGVRGRNQPQHF. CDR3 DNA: TGTGCCAGCGGGGTCAGGGGTCGGAATCAGCCCCAGCATTTT.

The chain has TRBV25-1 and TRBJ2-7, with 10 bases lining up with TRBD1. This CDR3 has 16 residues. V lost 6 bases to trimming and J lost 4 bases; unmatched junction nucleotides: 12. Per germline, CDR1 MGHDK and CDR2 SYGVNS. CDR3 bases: TGTGCCAGCAGGCCCCCCGGGACAGGGGCTTTTTACGAGCAGTACTTC. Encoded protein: CASRPPGTGAFYEQYF.

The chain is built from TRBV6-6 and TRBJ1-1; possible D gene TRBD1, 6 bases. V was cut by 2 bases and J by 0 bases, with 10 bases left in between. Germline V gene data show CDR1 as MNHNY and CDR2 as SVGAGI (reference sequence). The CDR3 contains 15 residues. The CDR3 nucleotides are TGTGCCAGCAGTTACACCAGGGGAATGAACACTGAAGCTTTCTTT. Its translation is CASSYTRGMNTEAFF.

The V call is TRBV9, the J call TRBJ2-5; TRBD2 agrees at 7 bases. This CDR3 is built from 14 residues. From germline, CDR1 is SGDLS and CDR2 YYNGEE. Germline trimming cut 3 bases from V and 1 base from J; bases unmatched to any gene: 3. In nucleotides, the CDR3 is TGTGCCAGCAGCGCGGGGGGAGCCCAAGAGACCCAGTACTTC. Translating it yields CASSAGGAQETQYF.

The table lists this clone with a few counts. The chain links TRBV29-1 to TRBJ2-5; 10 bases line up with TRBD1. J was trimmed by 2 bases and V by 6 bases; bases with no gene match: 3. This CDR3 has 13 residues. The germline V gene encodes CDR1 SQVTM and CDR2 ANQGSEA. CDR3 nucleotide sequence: TGCAGCGTGTCGGGACAGGGGCAAGAGACCCAGTACTTC. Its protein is CSVSGQGQETQYF. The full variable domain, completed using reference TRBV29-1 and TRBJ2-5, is SAVISQKPSRDICQRGTSLTIQCQVDSQVTMMFWYRQQPGQSLTLIATANQGSEATYESGFVIDKFPISRPNLTFSTLTVSNMSPEDSSIYLCSVSGQGQETQYFGPGTRLLVL.

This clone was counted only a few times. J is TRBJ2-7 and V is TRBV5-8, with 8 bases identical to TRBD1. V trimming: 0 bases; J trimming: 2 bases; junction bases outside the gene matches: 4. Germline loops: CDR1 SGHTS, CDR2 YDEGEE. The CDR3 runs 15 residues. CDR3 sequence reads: CASSLVRTGTYEQYV. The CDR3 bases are TGTGCCAGCAGCTTGGTTCGGACAGGGACCTACGAGCAGTACGTC.

The chain's CDR3 is CASSVRDRGYNSPLHF. CDR3 coding DNA: TGTGCCAGCAGTGTCCGGGACAGGGGGTATAATTCACCCCTCCACTTT. The chain joins TRBV28 to TRBJ1-6; 11 bases match TRBD1. This CDR3 spans 16 amino acids. V lost 5 bases to trimming and J lost 4 bases; unmatched junction nucleotides: 4. Germline assignment: CDR1 MDHEN and CDR2 SYDVKM. Full variable domain (missing parts from reference TRBV28 and TRBJ1-6): DVKVTQSSRYLVKRTGEKVFLECVQDMDHENMFWYRQDPGLGLRLIYFSYDVKMKEKGDIPEGYSVSREKKERFSLILESASTNQTSMYLCASSVRDRGYNSPLHFGNGTRLTVT.

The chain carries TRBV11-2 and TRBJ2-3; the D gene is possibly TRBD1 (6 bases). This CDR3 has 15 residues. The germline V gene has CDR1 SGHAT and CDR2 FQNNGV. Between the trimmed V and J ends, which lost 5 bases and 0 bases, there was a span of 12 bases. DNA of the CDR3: TGTGCCAGCAGCGGGGACAAACCTAGCACAGATACGCAGTATTTT. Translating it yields CASSGDKPSTDTQYF.

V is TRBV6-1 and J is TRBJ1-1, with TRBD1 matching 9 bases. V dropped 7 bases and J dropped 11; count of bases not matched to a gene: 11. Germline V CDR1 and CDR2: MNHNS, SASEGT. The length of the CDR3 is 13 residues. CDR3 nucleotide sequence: TGTGCCAGCAAGATAACAGGGGGCGTTGAGGCTTTCTTT. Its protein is CASKITGGVEAFF.

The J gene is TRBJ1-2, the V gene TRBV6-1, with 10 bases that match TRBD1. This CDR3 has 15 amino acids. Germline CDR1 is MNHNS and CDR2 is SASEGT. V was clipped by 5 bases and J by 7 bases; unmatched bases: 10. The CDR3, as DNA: TGTGCCAGCAGTAAACTGACAGGGGGCGAGGGTGGCTACACCTTC. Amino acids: CASSKLTGGEGGYTF.

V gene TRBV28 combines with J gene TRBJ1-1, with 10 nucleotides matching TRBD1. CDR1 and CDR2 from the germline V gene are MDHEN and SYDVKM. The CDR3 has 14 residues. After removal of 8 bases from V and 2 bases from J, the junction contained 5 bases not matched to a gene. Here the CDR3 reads CASERTGGNTEAFF. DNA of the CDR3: TGTGCCAGCGAAAGGACAGGGGGTAACACTGAAGCTTTCTTT.

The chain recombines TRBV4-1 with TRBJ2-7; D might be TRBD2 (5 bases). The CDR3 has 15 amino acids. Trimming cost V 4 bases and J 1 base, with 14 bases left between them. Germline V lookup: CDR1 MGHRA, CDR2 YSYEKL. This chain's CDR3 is CASSPGLKFSYEQYF. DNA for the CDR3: TGCGCCAGCAGCCCTGGACTCAAATTTTCCTACGAGCAGTACTTC.

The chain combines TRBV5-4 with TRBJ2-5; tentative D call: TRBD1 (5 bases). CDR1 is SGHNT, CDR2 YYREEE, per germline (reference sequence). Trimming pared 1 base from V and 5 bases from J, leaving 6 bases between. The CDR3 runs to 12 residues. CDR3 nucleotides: TGTGCCAGCAGCTTGTACAGGGAGACCCAGTACTTC. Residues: CASSLYRETQYF.

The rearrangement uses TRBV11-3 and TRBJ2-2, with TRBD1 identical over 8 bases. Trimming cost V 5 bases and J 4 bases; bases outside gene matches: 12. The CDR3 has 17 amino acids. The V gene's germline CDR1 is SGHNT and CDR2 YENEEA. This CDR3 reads CASSPGQGMGGTGELFF. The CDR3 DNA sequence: TGTGCCAGCAGCCCTGGACAGGGTATGGGTGGCACCGGGGAGCTGTTTTTT.

The CDR3 nucleotides read TGTGCCAGCAGCCAAGGCGGGGGTCTCTCCTACGAGCAGTACGTC. Its translation: CASSQGGGLSYEQYV. The chain combines TRBV14 with TRBJ2-7; 7 nucleotides agree with TRBD2. Germline V gives CDR1 SGHDN, CDR2 FVKESK. This CDR3 region has 15 residues. With 1 base clipped from V and 0 bases from J, the junction kept 3 bases outside the gene matches.